This T cell receptor beta chain was obtained from a study of cytomegalovirus exposure and HLA in healthy donors. Turning to this clone: Its antigen is not identified.

The CDR3 runs to 17 residues. The germline V gene encodes CDR1 LNHDA and CDR2 SQIVND (reference sequence). Trimming shortened V by 5 bases and J by 3 bases, and 23 bases separated the two germline ends. Healthy people donating bone marrow made up the donors. The study's findings and limits: According to a later analysis, most TCR beta chains associated with CMV appeared HLA-restricted. TRBV6-2, TRBV6-3 and some other V segments were unresolvable in 87-base-pair reads. Productive status was seen about 90% or about 30% of the time for most TCR beta V segments in an earlier analysis.

Vbeta (60) and Jbeta (13) primers were used in the PCR. Sequencing was performed with immunoSEQ multiplex PCR; in TCRdb, only in-frame clones are kept and a portion is missing. This table has some 190,000 clones, 79% appearing once. The chain is built from TRBV19 and TRBJ2-7; perhaps TRBD2 as D (6 bases). The sequence was obtained from a woman aged 18-29 years in good health and CMV-seronegative. The sequenced sample consisted of PBMCs. Here the CDR3 reads CASSVGKLAESSYEQYF. Here the CDR3 DNA reads TGTGCCAGTAGTGTCGGTAAACTAGCCGAAAGTAGCTACGAGCAGTACTTC.